Shown below are 10 T cell receptor beta chains from a single sample sequenced in a study of blood T cell repertoires in COVID-19 (dated by TCRdb to about 2020). Receptor amplification or capture employed the immunoSEQ multiplex PCR assay. This immuneACCESS table, as held by TCRdb, lists in-frame sequences with V and J called but not all clones. Of the missing ones, under half trace to an unresolved V gene in checked studies; the others have no known cause. The sample profile shows 95,000 to 150,000 clones; under 80% of them were found once. Approximately 2.5% of the sample comes from the top ten. Source material: peripheral blood. These receptor sequences come from a man between 70 and 80 years old with acute or convalescent COVID-19.

This chain uses TRBV4-3 with TRBJ2-6; the match to TRBD2 covers 8 bases. The germline CDR1 and CDR2 sequences are LGHNA and YSLEER. This CDR3 contains 20 residues. Trimming cost V 0 bases and J 3 bases; bases outside gene matches: 13. The CDR3 spells CASSQDLAGGLPGGANVLTF. CDR3 DNA sequence: TGCGCCAGCAGCCAAGATCTGGCGGGGGGACTTCCGGGTGGGGCCAACGTCCTGACTTTC.

V gene TRBV7-2 combines with J gene TRBJ1-2, with D possibly TRBD1 on 6 matching bases. This CDR3 spans 17 amino acids. Germline V CDR1 and CDR2: SGHTA, FQGNSA. With 0 bases removed from V and 3 bases from J, the gap between germline ends came to 17 bases. The CDR3 region has the DNA TGTGCCAGCAGCTTAGCCACGCCAGGGGCAGGCTACTATGGCTACACCTTC. This translates into CASSLATPGAGYYGYTF.

CDR3 coding DNA: TGTGCCAGCAGCTTAGCGTTGGCCAGGGTGAAAGGCTACACCTTC. Translation: CASSLALARVKGYTF. The J gene is TRBJ1-2, the V gene TRBV7-2, with a weak D call TRBD1 (5 bases). CDR1 SGHTA and CDR2 FQGNSA come from the germline V gene. CDR3 length: 15 residues. Trimming removed 0 bases at V and 8 bases at J, with 16 bases between.

CDR3 bases: TGCAGTGCTAGTAGACTCGACAGGGGAGGAGAGACCCAGTACTTC. This encodes CSASRLDRGGETQYF. The J gene is TRBJ2-5, the V gene TRBV20-1, with 8 bases matching TRBD1. CDR1 is DFQATT and CDR2 is SNEGSKA in the germline V gene (reference sequence). This CDR3 region has 15 residues. V gave up 3 bases and J gave up 4 bases; unmatched junction bases: 10.

This sequence joins TRBV9 and TRBJ1-1; 9 nucleotides align to TRBD1. V shed 4 bases, J shed 4 bases, and the junction held 11 bases outside the gene matches. The CDR3 runs 16 residues. Germline V gene lookup returns CDR1 SGDLS and CDR2 YYNGEE. CDR3 bases: TGTGCCAGCAGCCTTCGAGAGGACAGGGGAGGCACTGAAGCTTTCTTT. Protein sequence: CASSLREDRGGTEAFF.

V usage is TRBV3-1 (or the pseudogene TRBV3-2) and J usage is TRBJ1-2; no reliable D call. The V and J ends lost 0 bases and 3 bases respectively, with 8 bases between them. Germline V gene sequence: CDR1 LGHDT, CDR2 YNNKEL (reference sequence). CDR3 length: 14 residues. This chain's CDR3 is CASSQDGADYGYTF. In DNA, the CDR3 is TGTGCCAGCAGCCAAGATGGTGCAGACTATGGCTACACCTTC.

This clone appeared a single time. The chain has TRBV24-1 and TRBJ2-1; D ambiguous. The CDR3 is made up of 11 amino acids. Trimming took off 2 bases at V and 13 bases at J, with 8 bases between the two ends. From germline, CDR1 is KGHDR and CDR2 SFDVKD. CDR3 in amino acids: CATSDYGFQFF. CDR3 coding DNA: TGTGCCACCAGTGATTACGGGTTTCAGTTCTTC.

The rearrangement uses TRBV11-1 and TRBJ2-5; 8 bases map to TRBD1. The trim removed 5 bases at V and 4 bases at J, leaving 9 bases unmatched. Germline CDR1 and CDR2: SGHAT and FQDESV (reference sequence). CDR3 size: 15 residues. The CDR3 nucleotides read TGTGCCAGCAGCCAGGACAGGGTTTTTGGAGAGACCCAGTACTTC. Translated, it gives CASSQDRVFGETQYF. Based on the CDR3 plus reference TRBV11-1 and TRBJ2-5, the full variable domain is EAEVAQSPRYKITEKSQAVAFWCDPISGHATLYWYRQILGQGPELLVQFQDESVVDDSQLPKDRFSAERLKGVDSTLKIQPAELGDSAMYLCASSQDRVFGETQYFGPGTRLLVL.

The genes are TRBV7-9 and TRBJ1-3; unclear D gene. Germline CDR1 reads SEHNR; CDR2 reads FQNEAQ (reference sequence). Trimming left V 5 bases short and J 0 bases short, with 11 bases between. The CDR3 extends over 15 amino acids. CDR3 sequence reads: CASSPRADSGNTIYF. CDR3 nucleotide sequence: TGTGCCAGCAGCCCGAGGGCGGACTCTGGAAACACCATATATTTT.

This clone was seen a few times. The rearrangement links TRBV21-1 to TRBJ1-1; the table's D call, TRBD1, was not checked against the DNA. TRBV21-1 is a recognized pseudogene. This CDR3 region has 17 residues. The CDR3 nucleotides read TGTGCCAGCAGCAATAATCCTCCGGGACAACCTAACACTGAAGCTTTCTTT. Protein product: CASSNNPPGQPNTEAFF.